Listed here are 22 T cell receptor beta chains from one sample, sequenced in a study of T cell responses to AZD1222 COVID-19 vaccine. Profiling relied on immunoSEQ multiplex PCR, and the TCRdb table lists in-frame clones only, not all of them. Of over 120,000 clones in the sample, roughly 93% are singletons; the top ten hold 9% to 15%. The sample consisted of peripheral blood, taken after recovery from COVID-19. The receptors shown here come from an adult who had recovered from COVID-19.

V and J are TRBV6-5 and TRBJ2-5; D is uncertain. Trimming cost V 0 bases and J 2 bases, with 10 bases left between them. There are 15 residues in the CDR3. CDR1 is MNHEY and CDR2 is SVGAGI in the germline V gene. This chain's CDR3 is CASSYSLAEQETQYF. The DNA for the CDR3 is TGTGCCAGCAGTTACTCGTTGGCAGAACAAGAGACCCAGTACTTC.

V and J are TRBV27 and TRBJ1-5, with D possibly TRBD1 on 5 matching bases. This CDR3 is 14 amino acids long. CDR1 MNHEY and CDR2 SMNVEV come from the germline V gene (reference sequence). The germline V and J ends were trimmed by 4 bases and 5 bases, with 12 bases remaining between them. CDR3 coding DNA: TGTGCCAGCAGTTCCCTTCAGGGTTATCAGCCCCAGCATTTT. Protein product: CASSSLQGYQPQHF.

V and J are TRBV5-1 and TRBJ2-7; the match to TRBD2 covers 7 bases. The germline CDR1 and CDR2 sequences are SGHRS and YFSETQ. With V trimmed by 0 bases and J by 3 bases, 6 bases remained unmatched. This CDR3 has 15 residues. CDR3 amino acids: CASSLAAGDGYEQYF. The CDR3 nucleotides read TGCGCCAGCAGCTTGGCGGCGGGAGATGGCTACGAGCAGTACTTC.

This chain uses TRBV11-3 with TRBJ2-1; 7 bases line up with TRBD2. Trimming at V came to 0 bases and at J to 4 bases, leaving 12 bases not matched to a gene. This CDR3 comprises 18 residues. CDR1 and CDR2 from the germline V gene are SGHNT and YENEEA. This CDR3 reads CASSLDLTGGTTYNEQFF. Written as DNA, the CDR3 is TGTGCCAGCAGCTTAGATCTAACCGGAGGGACTACTTACAATGAGCAGTTCTTC.

The gene calls are TRBV3-1 (or the pseudogene TRBV3-2) and TRBJ2-1; D is perhaps TRBD2 (5 bases). The CDR3 length is 16 residues. V lost 1 base and J 5 bases, leaving 15 bases between the germline ends. CDR1 and CDR2 (germline): LGHDT, YNNKEL (reference sequence). The CDR3 bases are TGTGCCAGCAGCCAAGTTGCGGGTCCCCTTCACAATGAGCAGTTCTTC. Amino acid sequence: CASSQVAGPLHNEQFF.

The CDR3 sequence: CASSQGDFPNSYEQYF. The CDR3, as DNA: TGCGCCAGCAGCCAGGGGGACTTCCCAAATTCCTACGAGCAGTACTTC. The gene calls are TRBV4-1 and TRBJ2-7; the D gene is possibly TRBD2 (6 bases). CDR3 length equals 16 residues. The V gene's germline CDR1 is MGHRA and CDR2 YSYEKL. V lost 3 bases to trimming and J lost 1 base, with 16 bases between them.

The chain joins TRBV27 to TRBJ2-7; D is unresolved. CDR3 length: 13 residues. Per germline, CDR1 MNHEY and CDR2 SMNVEV (reference sequence). Trimming took 2 bases from V and 3 from J, leaving 8 bases between them. The CDR3 DNA reads as TGTGCCAGCAGTTTACGGGCAGGCTACGAGCAGTACTTC. It codes for CASSLRAGYEQYF.

This clone was seen once. V gene TRBV6-5 combines with J gene TRBJ1-1, with 7 bases that match TRBD1. The CDR3 consists of 13 residues. Germline CDR1 is MNHEY and CDR2 is SVGAGI. Trimming cost V 6 bases and J 1 base; bases outside gene matches: 2. Here the CDR3 DNA reads TGTGCCAGCAGACGGACAGGGAACACTGAAGCTTTCTTT. This translates into CASRRTGNTEAFF.

This chain links TRBV5-4 with TRBJ2-7; 7 bases match TRBD2. This CDR3 comprises 13 residues. Trimming removed 4 bases from V and 3 bases from J; junction bases left unmatched: 4. Germline V gene lookup returns CDR1 SGHNT and CDR2 YYREEE (reference sequence). The CDR3 DNA sequence: TGTGCCAGCAGCCTTAGCGGGCTCTACGAGCAGTACTTC. This sequence encodes CASSLSGLYEQYF.

The chain joins TRBV29-1 to TRBJ1-1; no clear D. Germline V gene lookup returns CDR1 SQVTM and CDR2 ANQGSEA. Deletions cut 4 bases from V and 1 base from J, with 7 bases between. CDR3 length: 12 residues. CDR3 in DNA: TGCAGCGTTGGGAAGGCGAACACTGAAGCTTTCTTT. This gives the protein CSVGKANTEAFF.

The rearrangement joins TRBV7-2 to TRBJ1-1; D is unclear. V gave up 0 bases and J gave up 3 bases, with 11 bases separating them. This CDR3 has 15 amino acids. The V gene's germline CDR1 is SGHTA and CDR2 FQGNSA. The CDR3 DNA is TGTGCCAGCAGCTTAGCAGGTGGGAAGTACACTGAAGCTTTCTTT. Translated: CASSLAGGKYTEAFF.

The chain combines TRBV6-6 with TRBJ1-5, with D possibly TRBD1 on 5 matching bases. Germline CDR1 MNHNY, CDR2 SVGAGI (reference sequence). The CDR3 spans 13 residues. V gave up 6 bases and J gave up 9 bases, with 15 bases separating them. The CDR3 spells CASSLGTFGPQHF. Here the CDR3 DNA reads TGTGCCAGCAGCCTCGGGACGTTTGGGCCCCAGCATTTT.

V is TRBV28 and J is TRBJ2-1, with 14 bases lining up with TRBD2. There are 16 residues in the CDR3. CDR1 and CDR2 (germline): MDHEN, SYDVKM. V was clipped by 5 bases and J by 4 bases; unmatched bases: 4. CDR3 in DNA: TGTGCCAGCAGTGGGGGACTAGCGGGAGTTTACAATGAGCAGTTCTTC. The encoded protein is CASSGGLAGVYNEQFF.

The V and J genes are TRBV4-1 and TRBJ2-7; 12 nucleotides align to TRBD2. CDR3 size: 17 residues. With V trimmed by 3 bases and J by 4 bases, 10 bases remained unmatched. Looked up from germline, CDR1 is MGHRA and CDR2 is YSYEKL. The CDR3 reads CASSQRLGGTSGYEQYF. In nucleotides, the CDR3 is TGCGCCAGCAGCCAGCGTCTGGGCGGGACTAGCGGGTACGAGCAGTACTTC.

The rearrangement links TRBV28 to TRBJ1-1; D uncertain. The CDR3 totals 16 residues. V was clipped by 6 bases and J by 0 bases, with 17 bases between them. Germline-derived CDR1 and CDR2 are MDHEN and SYDVKM. CDR3 in DNA: TGTGCCAGCAGCCGAGGTGGAGGCACTCTGAACACTGAAGCTTTCTTT. Translated, it gives CASSRGGGTLNTEAFF.

In DNA form, the CDR3 reads TGTGCCAGCAGCGCCGAACCGACAGGGCAGGAAGGCTACACCTTC. Its translation: CASSAEPTGQEGYTF. The chain combines TRBV9 with TRBJ1-2, with 7 bases identical to TRBD1. This CDR3 comprises 15 residues. Trimming removed 3 bases from V and 8 bases from J; junction bases left unmatched: 13. CDR1 SGDLS and CDR2 YYNGEE come from the germline V gene.

The J gene is TRBJ1-5, the V gene TRBV30; 7 bases fit TRBD1. This CDR3 comprises 14 residues. Germline V gene data show CDR1 as GTSNPN and CDR2 as SVGIG (reference sequence). V shed 1 base, J shed 2 bases, and the junction held 2 bases outside the gene matches. CDR3 nucleotides: TGTGCCTGGAGTGGACAGGGTGGCAATCAGCCCCAGCATTTT. It specifies CAWSGQGGNQPQHF.

The V gene is TRBV27, the J gene TRBJ2-7; D is possibly TRBD2 (7 bases). V lost 6 bases to trimming and J lost 4 bases, with 19 bases between them. Germline lookup yields CDR1 MNHEY and CDR2 SMNVEV (reference sequence). This CDR3 is 15 amino acids long. The DNA for the CDR3 is TGTGCCAGCAGCCGGCGGGGAGGGGGGGCATACGAGCAGTACTTC. Its translation: CASSRRGGGAYEQYF.

This chain joins TRBV10-3 and TRBJ1-2; D is unclear. Germline V CDR1 and CDR2: ENHRY, SYGVKD. Between the trimmed V and J ends, which lost 3 bases and 4 bases, there was a span of 9 bases. The CDR3 is 13 residues long. The CDR3 nucleotides are TGTGCCATCAGTGAAACGGCCCTCTATGGCTACACCTTC. Encoded protein: CAISETALYGYTF.

V and J are TRBV28 and TRBJ2-1; the D is unclear. This CDR3 region has 13 residues. V lost 2 bases and J 6 bases, leaving 8 bases between the germline ends. Looked up from germline, CDR1 is MDHEN and CDR2 is SYDVKM. In nucleotides, the CDR3 is TGTGCCAGCAGTTTACCGGCCCTCAATGAGCAGTTCTTC. Protein: CASSLPALNEQFF.

The CDR3 loop reads CASSFVWGDEQYF. CDR3 DNA sequence: TGTGCCAGCAGCTTCGTTTGGGGGGACGAGCAGTACTTC. The chain employs TRBV7-6 and TRBJ2-7; a weak D match, TRBD2 (6 bases). V lost 3 bases and J lost 5, with 11 bases in between. Germline V CDR1 and CDR2: SGHVS, FNYEAQ. The CDR3 runs to 13 residues.

This clone was detected a few times. Different DNA sequences within this sample yield the same CDR3. The J gene is TRBJ2-1, the V gene TRBV5-1, with D hard to call. From germline, CDR1 is SGHRS and CDR2 YFSETQ. CDR3 length equals 11 residues. With 3 bases removed from V and 6 bases from J, the gap between germline ends came to 4 bases. CDR3 nucleotide sequence: TGCGCCAGCAGCTCATTCAATGAGCAGTTCTTC. This codes for CASSSFNEQFF.